This T cell receptor beta chain stems from a study of read filtering for tumor transcriptome and immune sequencing. The overall study: DNase treatment preceded whole-transcriptome library preparation.

The CDR3 sequence is 13 residues long. The V and J ends lost 0 bases and 7 bases respectively, with 10 bases between them. Germline CDR1 and CDR2: SGHTA and FQGNSA. This clonotype has ten or more counts. A far larger clone is a single base away, which makes a read error likely. The conserved phenylalanine or tryptophan normally closing the CDR3 is absent here, so this likely arose from a read error. The library was built from roughly 400 ng RNA with molecular barcoded adaptors for alpha/delta and beta/gamma chains. TCRdb used MiXCR to reprocess the reads, holding one entry per CDR3 protein. The data hold fewer than 30,000 distinct CDR3 sequences, with approximately 14% observed a single time.

The specimen sequenced was a population of CD138-negative cells sorted from bone marrow. This receptor was taken from a donor at least 40 years old with multiple myeloma. This chain uses TRBV7-2 with TRBJ2-7; D is undetermined. CDR3 amino acids: CASSLANPWEQYL. CDR3 nucleotide sequence: TGTGCCAGCAGCTTAGCAAACCCGTGGGAGCAGTACCTC.